This is a list of T cell receptor beta chains from one sample in a study of control samples from healthy donors and cancer patients. Sequencing was performed with immunoSEQ multiplex PCR; in TCRdb, only in-frame clones are kept and a portion is missing. The table has about 140,000 clones, approximately 94% seen once. The sample taken for sequencing was blood. The receptors stem from a man in his forties or fifties in good health. Both conserved end residues are trimmed from each CDR3. D genes are given only for firm matches. The size field is filled for only some rows; it gives once, few, many or a size class.

abundance: -; d_gene: -; v_gene: TRBV6-5; CDR3aa: ASSYSLSYEQY
abundance: -; d_gene: -; v_gene: TRBV5-1; CDR3aa: ASSFQPRGETQY
abundance: -; d_gene: TRBD2; v_gene: TRBV24-1; CDR3aa: ATSDRGTSGGALQETQY
abundance: -; d_gene: TRBD2; v_gene: TRBV6-1; CDR3aa: ASSEALAGAETQY
abundance: -; d_gene: -; v_gene: TRBV24-1; CDR3aa: ATSDLYGRDTGELF
abundance: -; d_gene: TRBD1; v_gene: TRBV6-5; CDR3aa: ASSYKTGAYGYT
abundance: -; d_gene: -; v_gene: TRBV5-6; CDR3aa: ASSLGQDQPQH
abundance: few; d_gene: -; v_gene: TRBV18; CDR3aa: ASSPRRLGLNTEAF
abundance: -; d_gene: TRBD2; v_gene: TRBV19; CDR3aa: ASSRELADPYEQY
abundance: -; d_gene: TRBD2; v_gene: TRBV9; CDR3aa: ASSTRLADSNTGELF
abundance: -; d_gene: -; v_gene: TRBV6-2/TRBV6-3; CDR3aa: ASSYSPLSYGYT
abundance: -; d_gene: -; v_gene: TRBV7-9; CDR3aa: ASRNNLSPELF
abundance: -; d_gene: -; v_gene: TRBV7-9; CDR3aa: ASSRTEYTGELF